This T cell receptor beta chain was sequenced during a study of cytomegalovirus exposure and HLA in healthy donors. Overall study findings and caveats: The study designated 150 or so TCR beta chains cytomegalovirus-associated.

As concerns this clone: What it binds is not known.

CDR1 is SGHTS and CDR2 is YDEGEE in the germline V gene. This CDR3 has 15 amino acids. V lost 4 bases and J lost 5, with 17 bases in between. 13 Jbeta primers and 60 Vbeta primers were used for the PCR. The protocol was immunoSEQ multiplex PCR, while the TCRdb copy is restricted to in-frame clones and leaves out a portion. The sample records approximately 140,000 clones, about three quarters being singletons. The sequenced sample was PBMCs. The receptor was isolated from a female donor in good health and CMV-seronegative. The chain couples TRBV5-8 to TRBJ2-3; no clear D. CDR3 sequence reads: CASSANIISVDTQYF. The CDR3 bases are TGTGCCAGCAGCGCTAATATTATCTCCGTAGATACGCAGTATTTT.